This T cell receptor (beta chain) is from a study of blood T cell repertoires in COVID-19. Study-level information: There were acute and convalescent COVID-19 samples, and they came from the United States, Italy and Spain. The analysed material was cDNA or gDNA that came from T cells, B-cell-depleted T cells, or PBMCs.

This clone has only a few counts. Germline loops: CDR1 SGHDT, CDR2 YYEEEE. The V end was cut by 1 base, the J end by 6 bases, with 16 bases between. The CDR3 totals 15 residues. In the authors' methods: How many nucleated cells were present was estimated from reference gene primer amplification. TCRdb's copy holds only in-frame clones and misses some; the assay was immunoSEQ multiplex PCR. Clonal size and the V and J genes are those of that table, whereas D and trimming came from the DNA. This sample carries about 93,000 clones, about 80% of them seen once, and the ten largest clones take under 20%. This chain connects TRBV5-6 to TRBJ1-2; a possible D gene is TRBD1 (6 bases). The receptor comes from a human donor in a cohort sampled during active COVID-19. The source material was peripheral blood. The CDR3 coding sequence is TGTGCCAGCAGCTTGAATCCGACAGGACCCGATGGCTACACCTTC. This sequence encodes CASSLNPTGPDGYTF.